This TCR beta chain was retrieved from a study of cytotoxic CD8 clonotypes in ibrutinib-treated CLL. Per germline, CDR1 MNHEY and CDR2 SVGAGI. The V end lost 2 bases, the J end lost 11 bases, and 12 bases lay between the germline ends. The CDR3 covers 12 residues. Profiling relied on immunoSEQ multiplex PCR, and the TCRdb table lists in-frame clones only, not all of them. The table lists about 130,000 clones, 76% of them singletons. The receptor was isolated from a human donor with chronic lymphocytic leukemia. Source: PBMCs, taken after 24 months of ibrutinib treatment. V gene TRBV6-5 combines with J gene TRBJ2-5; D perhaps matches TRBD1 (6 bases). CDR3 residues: CASSYGGGQQYF. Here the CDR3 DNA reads TGTGCCAGCAGTTACGGGGGCGGGCAGCAGTACTTC.